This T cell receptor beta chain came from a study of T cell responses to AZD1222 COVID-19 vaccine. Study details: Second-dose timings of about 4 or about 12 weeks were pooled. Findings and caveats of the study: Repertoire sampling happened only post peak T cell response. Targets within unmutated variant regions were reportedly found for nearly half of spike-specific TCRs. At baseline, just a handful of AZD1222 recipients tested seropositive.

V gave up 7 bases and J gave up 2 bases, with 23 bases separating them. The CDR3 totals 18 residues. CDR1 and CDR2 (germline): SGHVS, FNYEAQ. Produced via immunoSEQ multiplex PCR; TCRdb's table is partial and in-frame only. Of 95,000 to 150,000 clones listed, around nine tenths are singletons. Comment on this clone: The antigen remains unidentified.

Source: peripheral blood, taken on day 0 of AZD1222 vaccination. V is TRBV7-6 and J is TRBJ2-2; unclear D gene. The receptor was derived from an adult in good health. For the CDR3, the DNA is TGTGCCAGCACCCCCGGAGCCCTCCGGGCTCGAAACACCGGGGAGCTGTTTTTT. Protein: CASTPGALRARNTGELFF.